Below are 7 T cell receptor beta chains sequenced from a single sample in a study of CD8 T cells in ankylosing spondylitis. From the 5' RACE reads, TCRdb called clonotypes with MiXCR, one entry per CDR3 protein. The sample comprises almost 250,000 distinct CDR3 sequences, about 30% of which are singletons, and about 4.2% rests with the top ten. The source material was blood, either unsorted or a sorted T cell fraction (not recorded which). The receptors here all came from a male donor with ankylosing spondylitis or in good health (not recorded which).

The gene calls are TRBV5-1 and TRBJ2-5; D gene unclear. The CDR3 sequence is 14 residues long. Germline CDR1 and CDR2: SGHRS and YFSETQ. Trimming took off 6 bases at V and 14 bases at J, with 26 bases between the two ends. The CDR3 DNA reads TGCGCCAGCATCAGCTCAAAGGGCCGGAGTAATGATTACTTC. Its translation: CASISSKGRSNDYF.

V usage is TRBV12-3 or TRBV12-4 and J usage is TRBJ2-1, with D perhaps TRBD1 (5 bases). Trimming left V 4 bases short and J 7 bases short, with 8 bases between. The CDR3 runs 12 residues. CDR3 in amino acids: CASSSQGNEQFF. As DNA, the CDR3 is TGTGCCAGCAGTTCCCAGGGTAATGAGCAGTTCTTC.

CDR3 bases: TGCAGTGCTAGAACGAACTCCTACGAGCAGTACTTC. It yields the protein CSARTNSYEQYF. The chain couples TRBV20-1 to TRBJ2-7; D gene uncertain. This CDR3 comprises 12 residues. V was clipped by 2 bases and J by 0 bases, with 5 bases between them. Germline V gene lookup returns CDR1 DFQATT and CDR2 SNEGSKA (reference sequence).

This rearrangement joins TRBV5-1 to TRBJ2-2; 7 nucleotides match TRBD1. Germline V gene data show CDR1 as SGHRS and CDR2 as YFSETQ. Unmatched junction bases numbered 4, after V lost 2 bases and J lost 3 bases. This CDR3 is 15 amino acids long. CDR3 loop: CASSLKQGHTGELFF. CDR3 sequence (DNA): TGCGCCAGCAGCTTAAAACAGGGGCACACCGGGGAGCTGTTTTTT.

This clonotype was recorded a few times. This chain links TRBV20-1 with TRBJ1-6; possibly TRBD1 for D (5 bases). CDR3 length: 14 residues. Trimming removed 4 bases at V and 3 bases at J, with 10 bases between. The germline CDR1 and CDR2 sequences are DFQATT and SNEGSKA (reference sequence). This CDR3 reads CSATRQSYNSPLHF. The CDR3, as DNA: TGCAGTGCTACTCGACAGAGCTATAATTCACCCCTCCACTTT.

This sequence joins TRBV6-2 or TRBV6-3 and TRBJ2-7; TRBD2 agrees at 11 bases. J was trimmed by 6 bases and V by 6 bases; bases with no gene match: 7. This CDR3 is 14 amino acids long. Germline CDR1 reads MNHEY; CDR2 reads SVGEGT. The CDR3 region has the DNA TGTGCCAGCAGCCGCGGACTAGCGGGCTCCGAGCAGTACTTC. This encodes CASSRGLAGSEQYF.

V gene TRBV12-3 or TRBV12-4 combines with J gene TRBJ2-3; 8 bases match TRBD2. Trimming removed 5 bases from V and 0 bases from J; junction bases left unmatched: 7. The CDR3 extends over 16 amino acids. For the CDR3, the DNA is TGTGCCAGCAGTCGGGGGGGCCTGTCTAGCACAGATACGCAGTATTTT. This translates into CASSRGGLSSTDTQYF.